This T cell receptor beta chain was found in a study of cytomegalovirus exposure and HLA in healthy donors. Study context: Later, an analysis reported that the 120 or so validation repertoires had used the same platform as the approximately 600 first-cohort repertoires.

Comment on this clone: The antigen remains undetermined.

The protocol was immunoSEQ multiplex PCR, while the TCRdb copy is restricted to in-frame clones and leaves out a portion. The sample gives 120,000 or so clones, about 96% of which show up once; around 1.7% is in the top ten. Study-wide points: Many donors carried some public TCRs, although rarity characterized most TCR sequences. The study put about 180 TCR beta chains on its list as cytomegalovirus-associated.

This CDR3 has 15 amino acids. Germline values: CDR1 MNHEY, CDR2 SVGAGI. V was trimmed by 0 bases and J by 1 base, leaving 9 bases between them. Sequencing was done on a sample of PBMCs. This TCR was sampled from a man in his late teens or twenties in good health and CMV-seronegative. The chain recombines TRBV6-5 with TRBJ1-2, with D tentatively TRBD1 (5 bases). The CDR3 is CASSYSSRDNYGYTF. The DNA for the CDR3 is TGTGCCAGCAGTTACTCTTCCAGGGATAACTATGGCTACACCTTC.